This passage covers 21 T cell receptor beta chains from one sample sequenced in a study of radiotherapy plus CTLA-4 blockade in lung cancer. Using immunoSEQ multiplex PCR, the repertoire was profiled, and TCRdb retains in-frame clones only, with some absent. The sample consists of 120,000 or so clones, around 89% of them appearing once. Material: peripheral blood, obtained from a patient treated with radiotherapy plus ipilimumab. The receptors stem from a human donor with non-small cell lung cancer that progressed on radiotherapy plus ipilimumab.

V is TRBV6-6 and J is TRBJ1-1; no firm D call. CDR1 and CDR2 (germline): MNHNY, SVGAGI (reference sequence). The V and J ends lost 3 bases and 3 bases respectively, with 8 bases between them. This CDR3 region has 13 residues. As DNA, the CDR3 is TGTGCCAGCAGTTATAGCAGTTACACTGAAGCTTTCTTT. It specifies CASSYSSYTEAFF.

The chain employs TRBV19 and TRBJ2-5; 12 bases agree with TRBD2. J gave up 5 bases and V 2 bases, and 0 bases lay outside the gene matches. The CDR3 sequence is 14 residues long. Germline V CDR1 and CDR2: LNHDA, SQIVND (reference sequence). The CDR3 is CASSITSGRETQYF. The CDR3 bases are TGTGCCAGTAGTATAACTAGCGGGAGGGAGACCCAGTACTTC. Full variable domain (missing parts from reference TRBV19 and TRBJ2-5): DGGITQSPKYLFRKEGQNVTLSCEQNLNHDAMYWYRQDPGQGLRLIYYSQIVNDFQKGDIAEGYSVSREKKESFPLTVTSAQKNPTAFYLCASSITSGRETQYFGPGTRLLVL.

The chain uses TRBV6-6 and TRBJ2-1, with TRBD2 identical over 9 bases. The CDR3 has 14 amino acids. The V segment lost 1 base and the J segment 6 bases; nucleotides outside the gene matches: 1. Germline lookup yields CDR1 MNHNY and CDR2 SVGAGI (reference sequence). Written as DNA, the CDR3 is TGTGCCAGCAGTTACTGGCGGGAGGGCAATGAGCAGTTCTTC. Its protein product is CASSYWREGNEQFF.

This clone was seen just once. The chain has TRBV19 and TRBJ1-2, with TRBD1 matching 8 bases. This CDR3 contains 16 residues. CDR1 is LNHDA and CDR2 is SQIVND in the germline V gene (reference sequence). V dropped 3 bases and J dropped 4; count of bases not matched to a gene: 10. The CDR3 region has the DNA TGTGCCAGTAGTATCGTAGCATCAGGGGGCTTCTATGGCTACACCTTC. Encoded protein: CASSIVASGGFYGYTF.

The genes are TRBV10-3 and TRBJ2-1, with TRBD2 matching over 7 bases. Looked up from germline, CDR1 is ENHRY and CDR2 is SYGVKD. The CDR3 loop spans 19 amino acids. After removal of 4 bases from V and 2 bases from J, the junction contained 17 bases not matched to a gene. CDR3 DNA sequence: TGTGCCATCAGTGTTGACGGGACTTGCGGGAGTTCCGCCTACAATGAGCAGTTCTTC. Protein product: CAISVDGTCGSSAYNEQFF.

CDR3 sequence: CSVQGSGNTIYF. In nucleotides, the CDR3 is TGCAGCGTTCAGGGGTCTGGAAACACCATATATTTT. The rearrangement joins TRBV29-1 to TRBJ1-3, with D tentatively TRBD1 (6 bases). V lost 5 bases to trimming and J lost 1 base, with 6 bases between them. The CDR3 contains 12 residues. Germline lookup yields CDR1 SQVTM and CDR2 ANQGSEA.

This clone was observed a single time. The CDR3 DNA reads TGTGCCAGCAGCCCAAAACCTCATGGCTACACCTTC. Its protein product is CASSPKPHGYTF. This rearrangement joins TRBV4-2 to TRBJ1-2; D is ambiguous. The V end lost 4 bases, the J end lost 6 bases, and 9 bases lay between the germline ends. CDR1 and CDR2 from the germline V gene are LGHNA and YNFKEQ. This CDR3 spans 12 amino acids.

The chain couples TRBV7-3 to TRBJ2-1; 16 bases align to TRBD2. Trimming at V came to 2 bases and at J to 7 bases, leaving 14 bases not matched to a gene. CDR1 is SGHTA and CDR2 is FQGTGA in the germline V gene. This CDR3 comprises 20 residues. CDR3 DNA: TGTGCCAGCAGCTTACGTGCCCCCGGGACTAGCGGGAGGGCCTGGAATGAGCAGTTCTTC. It translates to CASSLRAPGTSGRAWNEQFF.

The chain joins TRBV5-4 to TRBJ1-1; D not certain. The ends were cut back, 5 bases at V and 6 bases at J, with 14 bases in the middle. There are 13 residues in the CDR3. Germline-derived CDR1 and CDR2 are SGHNT and YYREEE (reference sequence). CDR3 loop: CASRSRADAEAFF. The CDR3 coding sequence is TGTGCCAGCAGAAGTCGAGCCGACGCTGAAGCTTTCTTT.

The gene calls are TRBV6-6 and TRBJ1-2; 12 bases align to TRBD1. CDR1 is MNHNY, CDR2 SVGAGI, per germline (reference sequence). The CDR3 consists of 15 residues. V lost 6 bases, J lost 5 bases, and 7 bases stayed unmatched. The CDR3 protein is CASRTPGQGAYGYTF. CDR3 coding DNA: TGTGCCAGCAGAACCCCGGGACAGGGGGCATATGGCTACACCTTC.

As to this clone: The same CDR3 can be traced to other DNA sequences in this sample. The rearrangement links TRBV5-1 to TRBJ2-5; the D is unclear. Trimming cost V 2 bases and J 5 bases, with 13 bases left between them. This CDR3 spans 14 amino acids. Germline CDR1 and CDR2: SGHRS and YFSETQ. In DNA, the CDR3 is TGCGCCAGCAGCTTCCTACGGGTTCAGGAGACCCAGTACTTC. This gives the protein CASSFLRVQETQYF.

V gene TRBV7-8 combines with J gene TRBJ2-7, with 11 bases aligning to TRBD2. CDR1 and CDR2 from the germline V gene are SGHVS and FQNEAQ. The V and J ends lost 5 bases and 3 bases, in that order; junction bases with no gene match: 15. This CDR3 comprises 18 residues. CDR3 region: CASSPETSGTTLFYEQYF. CDR3 sequence (DNA): TGTGCCAGCAGCCCAGAGACTAGCGGGACTACCCTATTCTACGAGCAGTACTTC.

V is TRBV25-1 and J is TRBJ2-2, with TRBD1 matching over 7 bases. The trim removed 2 bases at V and 5 bases at J, leaving 5 bases unmatched. The CDR3 is made up of 15 amino acids. Germline V CDR1 and CDR2: MGHDK, SYGVNS. CDR3: CASSENRGATGELFF. Written as DNA, the CDR3 is TGTGCCAGCAGTGAAAACAGGGGAGCGACCGGGGAGCTGTTTTTT.

The chain employs TRBV19 and TRBJ1-1; 8 bases are a match to TRBD1. The CDR3 sequence is 14 residues long. Germline V CDR1 and CDR2: LNHDA, SQIVND (reference sequence). V shed 2 bases, J shed 3 bases, and the junction held 2 bases outside the gene matches. This CDR3 reads CASSIPTGDTEAFF. The CDR3, as DNA: TGTGCCAGTAGTATACCGACAGGGGACACTGAAGCTTTCTTT. The entire variable domain, with the rest obtained from reference TRBV19 and TRBJ1-1, is as follows: DGGITQSPKYLFRKEGQNVTLSCEQNLNHDAMYWYRQDPGQGLRLIYYSQIVNDFQKGDIAEGYSVSREKKESFPLTVTSAQKNPTAFYLCASSIPTGDTEAFFGQGTRLTVV.

The gene calls are TRBV23-1 and TRBJ2-7; 7 nucleotides match TRBD2. TRBV23-1 is an ORF; its function is uncertain. Trimming removed 6 bases from V and 1 base from J; junction bases left unmatched: 9. The CDR3 has 15 residues. CDR3: CASRNPSGISYEQYF. CDR3 bases: TGCGCCAGCAGAAACCCTAGCGGTATATCCTACGAGCAGTACTTC.

The chain joins TRBV11-3 to TRBJ2-7; TRBD2 matches 10 bases. The V gene's germline CDR1 is SGHNT and CDR2 YENEEA. This CDR3 has 19 amino acids. The ends lost 1 base at V and 4 bases at J; junction bases unmatched: 16. The CDR3 region is CASSLVRPAASGSRYEQYF. The DNA of the CDR3 is TGTGCCAGCAGCTTAGTCCGCCCGGCGGCTAGCGGGAGTCGGTACGAGCAGTACTTC. Filled out from reference TRBV11-3 and TRBJ2-7, the complete variable domain reads EAGVVQSPRYKIIEKKQPVAFWCNPISGHNTLYWYLQNLGQGPELLIRYENEEAVDDSQLPKDRFSAERLKGVDSTLKIQPAELGDSAVYLCASSLVRPAASGSRYEQYFGPGTRLTVT.

V and J are TRBV6-1 and TRBJ1-5; no definite D call. CDR1 MNHNS and CDR2 SASEGT come from the germline V gene. Between the trimmed V and J ends, which lost 0 bases and 4 bases, there was a span of 7 bases. There are 14 residues in the CDR3. The CDR3, as DNA: TGTGCCAGCAGTGAAGCGCCACAAAATCAGCCCCAGCATTTT. Its translation is CASSEAPQNQPQHF.

The chain combines TRBV28 with TRBJ2-3; the D is unclear. Germline assignment: CDR1 MDHEN and CDR2 SYDVKM. CDR3 length: 14 amino acids. The V end was cut by 5 bases, the J end by 6 bases, with 15 bases between. The CDR3 region has the DNA TGTGCCAGCAGTCCTCCTGTCGGGCAGGATACGCAGTATTTT. Its translation is CASSPPVGQDTQYF.

The rearrangement uses TRBV6-1 and TRBJ1-5, with unresolved D. V was pared by 8 bases and J by 4 bases, with 15 bases between. CDR1 is MNHNS and CDR2 is SASEGT in the germline V gene. This CDR3 region has 14 residues. The CDR3 spells CASRHPADNQPQHF. CDR3 DNA: TGTGCCAGCCGGCATCCGGCCGATAATCAGCCCCAGCATTTT.

The chain uses TRBV11-3 and TRBJ2-1; possibly TRBD1 or TRBD2 for D (5 bases each). Trimming removed 10 bases from V and 7 bases from J, with 11 bases in between. The CDR3 covers 11 residues. Germline V CDR1 and CDR2: SGHNT, YENEEA. CDR3 in DNA: TGTGCCACAGCTGAGGGGAATGAGCAGTTCTTC. Its translation: CATAEGNEQFF.

This clone was observed once. The genes are TRBV5-1 and TRBJ2-7; 8 nucleotides line up with TRBD1. With V trimmed by 2 bases and J by 2 bases, 6 bases remained unmatched. The CDR3 is 15 residues long. CDR1 and CDR2 (germline): SGHRS, YFSETQ. In nucleotides, the CDR3 is TGCGCCAGCAGCTTTACAGGGGGATGGACCTACGAGCAGTACTTC. The encoded protein is CASSFTGGWTYEQYF.